This passage covers 26 T cell receptor beta chains from one sample sequenced in a study of OX40 agonist ivuxolimab in advanced cancers. Only in-frame clones appear in the TCRdb table, and some are missing; sequencing was by immunoSEQ multiplex PCR. This sample yields 45,000 or so clones, of which 80% to 90% are seen a single time; around 2.1% belongs to the top ten. Sequenced material: CD4+ or CD8+ T cells sorted from blood, taken in a trial of the OX40 agonist ivuxolimab. The source of these receptors is an adult with an advanced solid tumor such as melanoma, head and neck, liver or kidney cancer.

The chain combines TRBV4-1 with TRBJ2-7; 7 positions match TRBD1. The germline V gene encodes CDR1 MGHRA and CDR2 YSYEKL. This CDR3 is 15 amino acids long. V lost 1 base, J lost 5 bases, and 8 bases stayed unmatched. CDR3 DNA: TGCGCCAGCAGCCAAGTAGGAACAGGGGTCGACGAGCAGTACTTC. The encoded protein is CASSQVGTGVDEQYF.

The genes are TRBV28 and TRBJ2-7; tentative D call: TRBD1 (6 bases). V was clipped by 7 bases and J by 0 bases, with 13 bases between them. CDR1 and CDR2 (germline): MDHEN, SYDVKM. The CDR3 totals 14 residues. Written as DNA, the CDR3 is TGTGCCAGCACCGGGACACCGAGCTCCTACGAGCAGTACTTC. Protein: CASTGTPSSYEQYF.

The J gene is TRBJ1-5, the V gene TRBV7-2, with D unclear. V was pared by 3 bases and J by 4 bases, with 10 bases between. Germline lookup yields CDR1 SGHTA and CDR2 FQGNSA. The CDR3 is 14 amino acids. The DNA of the CDR3 is TGTGCCAGCAGCTTTAACCGGCCTAATCAGCCCCAGCATTTT. Amino acid sequence: CASSFNRPNQPQHF.

This chain connects TRBV5-8 to TRBJ2-3, with D perhaps TRBD1 or TRBD2 (6 bases each). Trimming removed 4 bases at V and 5 bases at J, with 26 bases between. The CDR3 is 18 residues long. Per the germline V gene, CDR1 is SGHTS and CDR2 is YDEGEE. CDR3 in amino acids: CASSREGEEGRLGDTQYF. The DNA for the CDR3 is TGTGCCAGCAGCCGAGAGGGGGAGGAGGGACGGTTGGGAGATACGCAGTATTTT.

J is TRBJ2-1 and V is TRBV7-6, with a possible D match to TRBD2 (6 bases). Germline assignment: CDR1 SGHVS and CDR2 FNYEAQ. Trimming took off 5 bases at V and 0 bases at J, with 17 bases between the two ends. This CDR3 has 17 amino acids. The CDR3 here is CASSNRPGSYSYNEQFF. Written as DNA, the CDR3 is TGTGCCAGCAGCAATCGCCCCGGGAGTTACTCCTACAATGAGCAGTTCTTC.

This rearrangement joins TRBV20-1 to TRBJ2-1; D gene ambiguous. The germline V gene encodes CDR1 DFQATT and CDR2 SNEGSKA (reference sequence). The CDR3 extends over 11 amino acids. The CDR3 bases are TGCAGCAAGTTTTTCGGGAATGAGCAGTTCTTC. Amino acid sequence: CSKFFGNEQFF.

The chain uses TRBV7-3 and TRBJ2-5, with 7 bases identical to TRBD2. The trim removed 0 bases at V and 0 bases at J, leaving 1 base unmatched. Looked up from germline, CDR1 is SGHTA and CDR2 is FQGTGA. The CDR3 spans 15 residues. The CDR3 DNA follows: TGTGCCAGCAGCTTAACTAGCGGGTACCAAGAGACCCAGTACTTC. Translation gives CASSLTSGYQETQYF.

This clone was seen a handful of times. The V and J genes are TRBV1 and TRBJ2-1; the D call of TRBD2 is as the table states it, not checked on the DNA. TRBV1 is recorded as a pseudogene. The CDR3 has 15 residues. The CDR3 DNA reads TGCACCAGCACCCCTAGCGGGGGGATCTACAATGAGCAGTTCTTC. Translated, it gives CTSTPSGGIYNEQFF.

The chain uses TRBV15 and TRBJ1-1; TRBD1 matches 7 bases. The length of the CDR3 is 14 residues. Per germline, CDR1 LNHNV and CDR2 YYDKDF (reference sequence). The ends lost 5 bases at V and 4 bases at J; junction bases unmatched: 7. The DNA of the CDR3 is TGTGCCACCAGCCCTAGACAGGGACCCACTGAAGCTTTCTTT. Its protein product is CATSPRQGPTEAFF.

J is TRBJ2-3 and V is TRBV10-3; D perhaps matches TRBD1 (5 bases). CDR1 is ENHRY, CDR2 SYGVKD, per germline. With 6 bases removed from V and 0 bases from J, the gap between germline ends came to 7 bases. This CDR3 region has 13 residues. CDR3 loop: CAISDRSTDTQYF. In nucleotides, the CDR3 is TGTGCCATCAGCGACAGAAGCACAGATACGCAGTATTTT.

This chain connects TRBV10-1 to TRBJ2-5, with D possibly matching TRBD2 (5 bases). The end of the DNA fits TRBJ2-7 better, so the J call may be wrong. Germline CDR1 is WNHNN and CDR2 is SYGVQD (reference sequence). The CDR3 consists of 13 residues. DNA of the CDR3: TGCGCCAGCAGGCCTTCGGAGGTGGCCGAGCAGTACTTC. Translation: CASRPSEVAEQYF.

The chain has TRBV11-3 and TRBJ2-5; D gene ambiguous. The germline V and J ends were trimmed by 0 bases and 4 bases, with 6 bases remaining between them. This CDR3 has 13 amino acids. In germline, CDR1 is SGHNT, CDR2 YENEEA. CDR3 residues: CASSLDGVETQYF. The CDR3 bases are TGTGCCAGCAGCTTAGATGGGGTAGAGACCCAGTACTTC.

The V and J genes are TRBV10-2 and TRBJ1-1, with a tentative D call TRBD1 (6 bases). Trimming stripped 7 bases from V and 1 base from J, with 10 bases between. CDR1 and CDR2 from the germline V gene are WSHSY and SAAADI. The CDR3 loop spans 13 amino acids. The CDR3 region is CASNSQGNTEAFF. For the CDR3, the DNA is TGCGCCAGCAATTCACAGGGGAACACTGAAGCTTTCTTT.

The V and J genes are TRBV12-5 and TRBJ2-1, with D hard to call. Germline loops: CDR1 LGHNT, CDR2 FRNRAP. V lost 6 bases and J lost 0, with 9 bases in between. The CDR3 sequence is 14 residues long. The chain's CDR3 is CASGTLNSYNEQFF. CDR3 DNA sequence: TGTGCTAGTGGCACTCTAAACTCCTACAATGAGCAGTTCTTC.

The rearrangement links TRBV4-1 to TRBJ2-3; no clear D gene. V was clipped by 6 bases and J by 2 bases, with 18 bases between them. Per the germline V gene, CDR1 is MGHRA and CDR2 is YSYEKL. This CDR3 has 16 amino acids. The CDR3 here is CASRPSQATPTDTQYF. The CDR3, as DNA: TGCGCCAGCAGACCTTCCCAGGCGACCCCCACAGATACGCAGTATTTT.

The V call is TRBV4-1, the J call TRBJ2-7; weak D call: TRBD2 (5 bases). This CDR3 spans 14 amino acids. V was shortened by 1 base and J by 2 bases, with 9 bases between the two germline ends. Germline CDR1 and CDR2: MGHRA and YSYEKL. The CDR3 sequence: CASSQGRGTYEQYF. DNA for the CDR3: TGCGCCAGCAGCCAAGGACGAGGGACCTACGAGCAGTACTTC.

J is TRBJ1-4 and V is TRBV15; D remains unclear. Trimming pared 1 base from V and 6 bases from J, leaving 9 bases between. This CDR3 has 14 amino acids. Germline CDR1 LNHNV, CDR2 YYDKDF (reference sequence). The CDR3 sequence is CATSRGLGYEKLFF. The CDR3 DNA reads TGTGCCACCAGCAGAGGACTAGGGTATGAAAAACTGTTTTTT.

The chain has TRBV19 and TRBJ2-6, with D uncertain. Germline CDR1 and CDR2: LNHDA and SQIVND (reference sequence). The CDR3 runs to 13 residues. The V gene lost 5 bases and the J gene lost 1 base, with 3 bases spanning the gap. Written as DNA, the CDR3 is TGTGCCAGTAGTGATTCTGGGGCCAACGTCCTGACTTTC. It specifies CASSDSGANVLTF.

This clone was observed once. The rearrangement links TRBV6-5 to TRBJ2-7; 8 bases map to TRBD1. There are 14 residues in the CDR3. After removal of 6 bases from V and 2 bases from J, the junction contained 6 bases not matched to a gene. The V gene's germline CDR1 is MNHEY and CDR2 SVGAGI. The CDR3 coding sequence is TGTGCCAGCAGAGCCGGGACAGGAGCCTACGAGCAGTACTTC. Translated, it gives CASRAGTGAYEQYF.

The genes are TRBV5-5 and TRBJ2-5, with 7 positions matching TRBD1. This CDR3 spans 14 amino acids. CDR1 SGHKS and CDR2 YYEKEE come from the germline V gene (reference sequence). J gave up 2 bases and V 2 bases, and 3 bases lay outside the gene matches. The CDR3 DNA is TGTGCCAGCAGCTTCTACAGGGGACAAGAGACCCAGTACTTC. This gives the protein CASSFYRGQETQYF.

The genes are TRBV19 and TRBJ2-2; D possibly corresponds to TRBD1 (5 bases). The CDR3 runs 15 residues. CDR1 is LNHDA and CDR2 is SQIVND in the germline V gene (reference sequence). Trimming left V 3 bases short and J 6 bases short, with 14 bases between. The CDR3, as DNA: TGTGCCAGTAGTATCGGACAAGTTGGTGCCGGGGAGCTGTTTTTT. Translating it yields CASSIGQVGAGELFF. Based on the CDR3 plus reference TRBV19 and TRBJ2-2, the full variable domain is DGGITQSPKYLFRKEGQNVTLSCEQNLNHDAMYWYRQDPGQGLRLIYYSQIVNDFQKGDIAEGYSVSREKKESFPLTVTSAQKNPTAFYLCASSIGQVGAGELFFGEGSRLTVL.

CDR3 sequence reads: CSATTGNTIYF. DNA for the CDR3: TGCAGTGCAACGACTGGAAACACCATATATTTT. The chain links TRBV20-1 to TRBJ1-3, with D hard to call. The CDR3 consists of 11 residues. CDR1 and CDR2 from the germline V gene are DFQATT and SNEGSKA (reference sequence). Trimming left V 6 bases short and J 2 bases short, with 5 bases between.

V gene TRBV2 combines with J gene TRBJ1-2; possible D gene TRBD1, 6 bases. Germline CDR1 reads SNHLY; CDR2 reads FYNNEI. The CDR3 is made up of 14 amino acids. V lost 7 bases and J 4 bases, leaving 16 bases between the germline ends. CDR3 amino acids: CASNAGARSYGYTF. The CDR3 DNA reads TGTGCCAGCAACGCGGGGGCGCGGAGCTATGGCTACACCTTC.

Here the CDR3 DNA reads TGTGCCAGCAGCTTTCCGGGACAGGCTGGGTCATCTGGAAACACCATATATTTT. As protein: CASSFPGQAGSSGNTIYF. This chain links TRBV13 with TRBJ1-3, with 8 bases that match TRBD1. The CDR3 runs 18 residues. Germline V gene lookup returns CDR1 PRHDT and CDR2 FYEKMQ (reference sequence). J lost 1 base, V lost 3 bases, and 11 bases had no gene match.

The V and J genes are TRBV7-6 and TRBJ2-3, with D perhaps matching TRBD1 (5 bases). The V end lost 5 bases, the J end lost 2 bases, and 11 bases lay between the germline ends. The germline V gene has CDR1 SGHVS and CDR2 FNYEAQ. This CDR3 has 14 amino acids. Here the CDR3 reads CASSRTRLTDTQYF. CDR3 DNA sequence: TGTGCCAGCAGCCGGACACGCCTCACAGATACGCAGTATTTT.

V usage is TRBV21-1 and J usage is TRBJ2-5; the table's D call, TRBD2, has no DNA check behind it. TRBV21-1 is a pseudogene segment. This CDR3 region has 18 residues. The CDR3 nucleotides are TGTGCCAGCAGCAAAGCGACTAGCGGGAGGGCCTGCCTTGAGACCCAGTACTTC. It yields the protein CASSKATSGRACLETQYF.